Shown below are 15 T cell receptor beta chains from a single sample sequenced in a study of blood T cell repertoires in COVID-19. Repertoires were generated with immunoSEQ multiplex PCR, while TCRdb's copy carries only in-frame clones and drops some. The profile shows over 45,000 clones, around 91% of them singletons. The sequenced sample consisted of peripheral blood. These receptors were obtained from a human donor in a cohort sampled during active COVID-19.

The J gene is TRBJ1-1, the V gene TRBV7-3; no definite D call. V gave up 8 bases and J gave up 2 bases, with 15 bases separating them. Germline V CDR1 and CDR2: SGHTA, FQGTGA. The CDR3 is 14 amino acids. In DNA, the CDR3 is TGTGCCAGCCAGACGGGGTCGGGAAACACTGAAGCTTTCTTT. Its translation is CASQTGSGNTEAFF.

This rearrangement joins TRBV5-1 to TRBJ2-2, with D perhaps TRBD1 (5 bases). Looked up from germline, CDR1 is SGHRS and CDR2 is YFSETQ. The CDR3 has 15 residues. With 4 bases removed from V and 6 bases from J, the gap between germline ends came to 16 bases. CDR3 amino acids: CASSEPPTAPGELFF. The CDR3 nucleotides are TGCGCCAGCAGCGAGCCCCCGACAGCTCCCGGGGAGCTGTTTTTT.

This chain connects TRBV5-4 to TRBJ2-7, with TRBD2 matching over 7 bases. CDR3 length: 14 amino acids. V gave up 4 bases and J gave up 2 bases; unmatched junction bases: 6. Per germline, CDR1 SGHNT and CDR2 YYREEE (reference sequence). The CDR3 spells CASSPERGPYEQYF. The CDR3 DNA is TGTGCCAGCAGCCCTGAGCGGGGTCCCTACGAGCAGTACTTC.

The rearrangement links TRBV5-1 to TRBJ1-2, with D possibly matching TRBD1 (5 bases). Trimming took 4 bases from V and 0 from J, leaving 16 bases between them. The germline CDR1 and CDR2 sequences are SGHRS and YFSETQ. CDR3 size: 16 residues. The CDR3 reads CASSRSQGAANYGYTF. The CDR3 nucleotides read TGCGCCAGCAGCCGATCGCAGGGCGCAGCTAACTATGGCTACACCTTC.

This chain's CDR3 is CATSDPGTGANQPQHF. Written as DNA, the CDR3 is TGTGCCACCAGTGACCCCGGGACAGGGGCTAATCAGCCCCAGCATTTT. The genes are TRBV24-1 and TRBJ1-5; TRBD1 aligns across 10 bases. The germline V gene encodes CDR1 KGHDR and CDR2 SFDVKD. This CDR3 has 16 residues. V trimming: 4 bases; J trimming: 4 bases; junction bases outside the gene matches: 6.

CDR3 coding DNA: TGTGCCAGTAGTATTCAGGCGTCAGGGTTGGGGGAGACCCAGTACTTC. Its protein is CASSIQASGLGETQYF. This chain uses TRBV19 with TRBJ2-5; tentative D call: TRBD1 (5 bases). Per the germline V gene, CDR1 is LNHDA and CDR2 is SQIVND (reference sequence). This CDR3 region has 16 residues. The germline V and J ends were trimmed by 3 bases and 5 bases, with 19 bases remaining between them.

The chain carries TRBV4-2 and TRBJ2-2, with 12 bases identical to TRBD1. Germline CDR1 LGHNA, CDR2 YNFKEQ. The J segment lost 3 bases and the V segment lost 3 bases, leaving 5 bases of the junction unmatched. CDR3 length: 17 amino acids. CDR3 coding DNA: TGTGCCAGCAGCCACCCGGGACAGGGGGCGGACACCGGGGAGCTGTTTTTT. Protein sequence: CASSHPGQGADTGELFF.

V and J are TRBV19 and TRBJ1-6; tentatively, D is TRBD1 (5 bases). The CDR3 runs to 15 residues. Trimming pared 2 bases from V and 7 bases from J, leaving 12 bases between. Per germline, CDR1 LNHDA and CDR2 SQIVND (reference sequence). CDR3 loop: CASSIQDTRNSPLHF. For the CDR3, the DNA is TGTGCCAGTAGTATACAGGACACCCGGAATTCACCCCTCCACTTT.

The CDR3 region has the DNA TGTGCCAGCAGTTCCTTCGAATGGCGGGAGCCAGATACGCAGTATTTT. Translation gives CASSSFEWREPDTQYF. V and J are TRBV27 and TRBJ2-3; TRBD2 agrees at 7 bases. The V gene end was trimmed by 4 bases and the J gene end by 4 bases; junction bases not matched to a gene: 11. Germline V lookup: CDR1 MNHEY, CDR2 SMNVEV (reference sequence). This CDR3 region has 16 residues.

J is TRBJ2-7 and V is TRBV5-6; TRBD1 might be the D (5 bases). The CDR3 covers 12 residues. V was clipped by 3 bases and J by 3 bases, with 7 bases between them. Germline CDR1 and CDR2: SGHDT and YYEEEE. The CDR3 sequence: CASSYGHYEQYF. The CDR3 DNA is TGTGCCAGCAGCTATGGACACTACGAGCAGTACTTC.

The gene calls are TRBV13 and TRBJ1-2; 9 bases are a match to TRBD1. J was trimmed by 8 bases and V by 5 bases; bases with no gene match: 15. CDR3 length: 16 amino acids. Germline V gene sequence: CDR1 PRHDT, CDR2 FYEKMQ (reference sequence). This CDR3 reads CASSLTQDRGLNGYTF. The CDR3 DNA follows: TGTGCCAGCAGCCTCACTCAGGACAGGGGCTTAAACGGCTACACCTTC.

The rearrangement joins TRBV10-1 to TRBJ2-5, with 16 bases fitting TRBD2. V lost 2 bases to trimming and J lost 5 bases; unmatched junction nucleotides: 2. The germline V gene encodes CDR1 WNHNN and CDR2 SYGVQD (reference sequence). The CDR3 sequence is 16 residues long. The CDR3, as DNA: TGCGCCAGCAGTGAGGGGACTAGCGGGAGGGTGGAGACCCAGTACTTC. Encoded protein: CASSEGTSGRVETQYF.

This clone has more than one count but fewer than ten. The V and J genes are TRBV6-1 and TRBJ1-5; TRBD1 matches 7 bases. The CDR3 runs 16 residues. V was pared by 4 bases and J by 6 bases, with 12 bases of the junction left unmatched. Germline lookup yields CDR1 MNHNS and CDR2 SASEGT. CDR3 DNA: TGTGCCAGCAGTGCCGCACGACAGGGTCTAGGTCAGCCCCAGCATTTT. This translates into CASSAARQGLGQPQHF.

The chain has TRBV5-1 and TRBJ2-3; 7 bases are shared with TRBD1. The CDR3 loop spans 15 amino acids. Germline CDR1 SGHRS, CDR2 YFSETQ. The V gene end was trimmed by 4 bases and the J gene end by 3 bases; junction bases not matched to a gene: 8. The CDR3 DNA reads as TGCGCCAGCAGCAGATTAGACAGGGAGACAGATACGCAGTATTTT. This translates into CASSRLDRETDTQYF.

The gene calls are TRBV5-1 and TRBJ2-1; tentatively, D is TRBD2 (6 bases). Germline CDR1 is SGHRS and CDR2 is YFSETQ. V gave up 6 bases and J gave up 1 base, with 11 bases separating them. There are 14 residues in the CDR3. CDR3 sequence: CASTLAGSYNEQFF. The CDR3 coding sequence is TGCGCCAGCACCCTCGCGGGGTCCTACAATGAGCAGTTCTTC.